This is a list of T cell receptor beta chains from one sample in a study of Tregs in tolerant kidney transplant recipients. Clones were sequenced by immunoSEQ multiplex PCR, and TCRdb holds only the in-frame ones, with some missing. Of over 60,000 clones in the sample, under 98% are singletons; the top ten hold around 0.51%. Specimen: CD4+ T cells from blood, collected before the transplant. Every receptor here comes from a human donor who received a combined kidney and bone marrow transplant. The CDR3 runs from the conserved cysteine through the conserved F or W. Each record gives: CDR3 length, V gene, J gene, D gene, clone size, CDR3 DNA, CDR3 protein. D genes are given only for firm matches. For some rows the clone size is stated as once, few or many, or as a class when expanded; others skip it.

>20|TRBV23-1|TRBJ2-6|TRBD1|.
TGCGCCAGCAGTCATCCACCTCCGGGACAGGGCAACTCTGGGGCCAACGTCCTGACTTTC
CASSHPPPGQGNSGANVLTF
>14|TRBV7-9|TRBJ2-5|TRBD2|.
TGTGCCAGCAGCTTTACTAGCGGCCAAGAGACCCAGTACTTC
CASSFTSGQETQYF
>16|TRBV19|TRBJ1-5|.|.
TGTGCCAGTAGTATATGGGGGCAGGGCTTCAATCAGCCCCAGCATTTT
CASSIWGQGFNQPQHF
>17|TRBV4-1|TRBJ1-2|TRBD1|.
TGCGCCAGCAGCCAAGAAGGTTACAGGGGGAAATTTAATGGCTACACCTTC
CASSQEGYRGKFNGYTF
>15|TRBV4-1|TRBJ2-5|.|.
TGCGCCAGCAGCCAAGATGGTTATAGTTTAGAGACCCAGTACTTC
CASSQDGYSLETQYF
>15|TRBV7-8|TRBJ2-7|TRBD2|.
TGTGCCAGCAGCAATCGACTAGCGGGGGACTACGAGCAGTACTTC
CASSNRLAGDYEQYF
>16|TRBV30|TRBJ2-6|TRBD1|.
TGTGCCTCAGGTCGGCAGGGGGCAGCTGGGGCCAACGTCCTGACTTTC
CASGRQGAAGANVLTF
>15|TRBV9|TRBJ2-1|TRBD2|.
TGTGCCAGCAGCGTACGCGGGGGAACCTACAATGAGCAGTTCTTC
CASSVRGGTYNEQFF
>17|TRBV5-1|TRBJ1-3|TRBD1|.
TGCGCCAGCAGCTTCGGGACAGGGTTGGATCGGGGAAACACCATATATTTT
CASSFGTGLDRGNTIYF
>18|TRBV11-3|TRBJ2-3|TRBD2|once
TGTGCCAGCAGCCAAAAGCGGACTAGCGGGAGTTTTGACGATACGCAGTATTTT
CASSQKRTSGSFDDTQYF
>13|TRBV19|TRBJ1-2|.|.
TGTGCCAGTAAGACGGGGGTAAACTATGGCTACACCTTC
CASKTGVNYGYTF
>13|TRBV7-9|TRBJ1-1|.|.
TGTGCCAGCAGCTTTGTAGAGGACACTGAAGCTTTCTTT
CASSFVEDTEAFF
>14|TRBV6-1|TRBJ2-7|.|.
TGTGCCAGCAGTGAAGGGCAGGGGCACTACGAGCAGTACTTC
CASSEGQGHYEQYF
>15|TRBV5-4|TRBJ2-5|.|.
TGTGCCAGCAGCTTCACCGGGAGCGGCCAAGAGACCCAGTACTTC
CASSFTGSGQETQYF
>15|TRBV28|TRBJ2-1|TRBD1|.
TGTGCCAGCAGTTTGCAGGGGGACGCCTACAATGAGCAGTTCTTC
CASSLQGDAYNEQFF
>15|TRBV4-3|TRBJ2-7|TRBD2|.
TGCGCCAGCAGCCGAGGACTAGCGGAGGCCTACGAGCAGTACTTC
CASSRGLAEAYEQYF
>16|TRBV4-3|TRBJ2-2|TRBD1|once
TGCGCCAGCAGCCTCCGGACAGGAAGGGGCACCGGGGAGCTGTTTTTT
CASSLRTGRGTGELFF
>14|TRBV11-3|TRBJ2-7|TRBD2|.
TGTGCCAGCAGCGGGCTAGCGGAGGGGTACGAGCAGTACTTC
CASSGLAEGYEQYF
>16|TRBV10-2|TRBJ2-7|.|.
TGCGCCAGCAGTATCCAGGGCGTCGGCCCCCGGGGGGAGCAGTACTTC
CASSIQGVGPRGEQYF
>12|TRBV29-1|TRBJ1-6|.|.
TGCAGCGCGGGGGAGGGTAATTCACCCCTCCACTTT
CSAGEGNSPLHF
>14|TRBV6-1|TRBJ2-5|TRBD1|.
TGTGCCAGCAGCACCGGGACAGGGACGGAGACCCAGTACTTC
CASSTGTGTETQYF
>12|TRBV11-3|TRBJ1-1|.|once
TGTGCCAGCAGCTTAGTTCTCTCTGAAGCTTTCTTT
CASSLVLSEAFF
>15|TRBV5-4|TRBJ2-6|.|.
TGTGCCAGCAGCTTGGTAGACTCTGGGGCCAACGTCCTGACTTTC
CASSLVDSGANVLTF
>11|TRBV20-1|TRBJ2-7|.|.
TGCAGTGCTCAAGCCCCCTACGAGCAGTACTTC
CSAQAPYEQYF
>15|TRBV4-1|TRBJ1-1|.|.
TGCGCCAGCAGCCAACCCGGACAGAAGAACACTGAAGCTTTCTTT
CASSQPGQKNTEAFF
>15|TRBV10-2|TRBJ2-3|.|.
TGCGCCAGCAGCGCTGACTATGGGCTTGCAGATACGCAGTATTTT
CASSADYGLADTQYF
>16|TRBV18|TRBJ1-5|.|.
TGTGCCAGCTCACAAGACATGGCGGGGAACAATCAGCCCCAGCATTTT
CASSQDMAGNNQPQHF
>14|TRBV2|TRBJ2-2|.|.
TGTGCCAGCATTGTGGAGCTGAACACCGGGGAGCTGTTTTTT
CASIVELNTGELFF
>16|TRBV19|TRBJ2-7|TRBD1|.
TGTGCCAGTAGTATAGTTGGGACAGTAGCCTCCTACGAGCAGTACTTC
CASSIVGTVASYEQYF
>13|TRBV7-2|TRBJ2-7|.|once
TGTGCCAGCAGCTTTGGACAGCCCTCCGAGCAGTACTTC
CASSFGQPSEQYF
>14|TRBV11-3|TRBJ1-1|TRBD1|.
TGTGCCAGCAGCCTCGGACAGGCGAACACTGAAGCTTTCTTT
CASSLGQANTEAFF
>12|TRBV11-3|TRBJ2-1|.|.
TGTGCCAGCAGCTTAGTCAGCAATGAGCAGTTCTTC
CASSLVSNEQFF
>17|TRBV4-1|TRBJ1-2|.|few
TGCGCCAGCAGCCAAGGGCGAACCGACATTTCTTACTATGGCTACACCTTC
CASSQGRTDISYYGYTF
>16|TRBV7-2|TRBJ2-3|TRBD2|.
TGTGCCAGCAGCTTAGCGGTAGCGGGGGGCTCAGATACGCAGTATTTT
CASSLAVAGGSDTQYF
>14|TRBV9|TRBJ2-7|.|once
TGTGCCAGCTCCCCGGCGGGCGGTTCGAAAGAGCAGTACTTC
CASSPAGGSKEQYF
>16|TRBV18|TRBJ1-2|TRBD1|.
TGTGCCAGCTCTCTATCCTCCTTGGGACAGGGCCATGGCTACACCTTC
CASSLSSLGQGHGYTF
>17|TRBV7-2|TRBJ2-5|.|.
TGTGCCAGCAGCTTACGGTGGGGCGGGGGCCTTGAAGAGACCCAGTACTTC
CASSLRWGGGLEETQYF
>14|TRBV6-1|TRBJ1-3|TRBD1|.
TGTGCCAGCAACCTGGACAGGGACCAAGGCACCATATATTTT
CASNLDRDQGTIYF
>15|TRBV2|TRBJ1-5|TRBD1|.
TGTGCCAGCAGTGTCCGACAGGGGGGAATCCTAAACCAGCATTTT
CASSVRQGGILNQHF
>15|TRBV19|TRBJ2-1|.|.
TGTGCCAGTAGTACGCTCCAGGTTAGCTACAATGAGCAGTTCTTC
CASSTLQVSYNEQFF
>16|TRBV18|TRBJ1-1|.|.
TGTGCCAGCTCGCCCGCGAGACACAGGGAGAGCACTGAAGCTTTCTTT
CASSPARHRESTEAFF
>16|TRBV7-9|TRBJ2-7|TRBD1|.
TGTGCCAGCAGCTTAGTCAGGACAGGGAGCTCCTACGAGCAGTACTTC
CASSLVRTGSSYEQYF
>15|TRBV28|TRBJ1-2|.|.
TGTGCCAGCAGTTTGGACAGAGCCATTAACTATGGCTACACCTTC
CASSLDRAINYGYTF
>15|TRBV6-6|TRBJ2-7|TRBD1|.
TGTGCCAGCAGTCCGCGAAGGGACAGTTCTTCCGAGCAGTACTTC
CASSPRRDSSSEQYF
>16|TRBV7-2|TRBJ1-6|TRBD1|.
TGTGCCAGCAGCCCAGAAGACAGGGGGATTAATTCACCCCTCCACTTT
CASSPEDRGINSPLHF
>16|TRBV7-2|TRBJ2-1|.|once
TGTGCCAGCAGCTTACGTCTAGCGCCCTCGTACAATGAGCAGTTCTTC
CASSLRLAPSYNEQFF
>14|TRBV7-2|TRBJ2-1|TRBD2|.
TGTGCCAGCAGCGAGCTAGCGGTAGTCAATGAGCAGTTCTTC
CASSELAVVNEQFF
>18|TRBV21-1|TRBJ2-2|.|.
TGTGCCAGCAGCAGCTCCAAATCAAGCGGGCCAAACACCGGGGAGCTGTTTTTT
CASSSSKSSGPNTGELFF
>11|TRBV7-3|TRBJ2-3|.|.
TGTGCCAGCAGCACACCAGGTACGCAGTATTTT
CASSTPGTQYF
>16|TRBV6-1|TRBJ1-5|TRBD1|.
TGTGCCAGCAGTGATAAACAGGGGGTTCGCAATCAGCCCCAGCATTTT
CASSDKQGVRNQPQHF
>13|TRBV5-6|TRBJ1-1|TRBD1|.
TGTGCCAGCAGCAAGGACAGGGGCGCTGAAGCTTTCTTT
CASSKDRGAEAFF
>14|TRBV29-1|TRBJ2-1|TRBD2|.
TGCAGCTTGGGACTAGCGGGAGCCTACAATGAGCAGTTCTTC
CSLGLAGAYNEQFF
>14|TRBV5-1|TRBJ1-1|.|.
TGCGCCAGCAGCTTGGATTCCATGAACACTGAAGCTTTCTTT
CASSLDSMNTEAFF
>18|TRBV4-2|TRBJ1-2|TRBD1|once
TGTGCCAGCAGCCAAGGGGACAGGGAGTTTTCAGCTAACTATGGCTACACCTTC
CASSQGDREFSANYGYTF